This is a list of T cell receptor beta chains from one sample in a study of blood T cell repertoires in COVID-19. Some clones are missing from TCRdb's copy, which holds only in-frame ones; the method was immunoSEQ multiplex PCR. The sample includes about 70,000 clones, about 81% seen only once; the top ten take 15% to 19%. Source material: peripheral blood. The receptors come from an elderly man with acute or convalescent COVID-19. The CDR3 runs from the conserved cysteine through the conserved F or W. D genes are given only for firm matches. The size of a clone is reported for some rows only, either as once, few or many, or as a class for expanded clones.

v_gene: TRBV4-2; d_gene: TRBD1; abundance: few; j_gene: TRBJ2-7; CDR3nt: TGTGCCAGCAGACTCGGTGACAGGGGATACGAGCAGTACTTC; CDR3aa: CASRLGDRGYEQYF
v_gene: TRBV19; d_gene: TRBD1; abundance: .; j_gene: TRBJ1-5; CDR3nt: TGTGCCAGTAGTATCGGGGGACAGCCGCTCGGGCCCCAGCATTTT; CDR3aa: CASSIGGQPLGPQHF
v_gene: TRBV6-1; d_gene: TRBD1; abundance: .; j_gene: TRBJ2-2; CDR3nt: TGTGCCAGCAGTGAGTTGGGACAGGGAAACACCGGGGAGCTGTTTTTT; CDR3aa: CASSELGQGNTGELFF
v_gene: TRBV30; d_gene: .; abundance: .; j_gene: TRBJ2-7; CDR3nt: TGTGCCTGGAGTCGGGTCGGTTACGAGCAGTACTTC; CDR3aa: CAWSRVGYEQYF
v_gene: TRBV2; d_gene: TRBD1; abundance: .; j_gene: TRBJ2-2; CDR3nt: TGTGCCAGCAGTGAATTGGGACAGGGAGTCGGGGAGCTGTTTTTT; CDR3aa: CASSELGQGVGELFF
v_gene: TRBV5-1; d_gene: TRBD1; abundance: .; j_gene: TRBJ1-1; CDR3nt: TGCGCCAGCAGCCCGGGACAGGGTGGCACTGAAGCTTTCTTT; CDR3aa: CASSPGQGGTEAFF
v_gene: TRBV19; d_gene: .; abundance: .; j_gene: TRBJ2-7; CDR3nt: TGTGCCAGTAGTACCACCTCCGGGACACTCACCTACGAGCAGTACTTC; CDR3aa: CASSTTSGTLTYEQYF
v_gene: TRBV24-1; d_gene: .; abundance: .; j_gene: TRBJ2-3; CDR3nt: TGTGCCACCTCTACTAGCACAGATACGCAGTATTTT; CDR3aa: CATSTSTDTQYF
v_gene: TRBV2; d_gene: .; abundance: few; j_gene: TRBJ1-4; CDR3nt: TGTGCCAGCAGGGATACAGGGTCAACTAATGAAAAACTGTTTTTT; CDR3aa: CASRDTGSTNEKLFF
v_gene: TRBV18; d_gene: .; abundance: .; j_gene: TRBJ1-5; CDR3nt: TGTGCCAGCTCACCACAGGAGAATCAGCCCCAGCATTTT; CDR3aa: CASSPQENQPQHF
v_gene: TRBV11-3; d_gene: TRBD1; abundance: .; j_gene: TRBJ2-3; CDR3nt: TGTGCCAGCAGCACAGAACCGGGACAGATAACAGATACGCAGTATTTT; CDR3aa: CASSTEPGQITDTQYF
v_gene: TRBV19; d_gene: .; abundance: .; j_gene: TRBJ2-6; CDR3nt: TGTGCCAGTAGTTCTACAGGTTCGGGTGGGGCCAACGTCCTGACTTTC; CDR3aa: CASSSTGSGGANVLTF
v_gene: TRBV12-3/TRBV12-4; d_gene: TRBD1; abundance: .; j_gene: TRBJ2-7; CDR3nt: TGTGCCAGCAGGCACACAGGGGGAGACGAGCAGTACTTC; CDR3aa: CASRHTGGDEQYF
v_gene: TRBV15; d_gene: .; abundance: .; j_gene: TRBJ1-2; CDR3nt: TGTGCCACCAGCACCCGCGCAGGGTCTAACTATGGCTACACCTTC; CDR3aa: CATSTRAGSNYGYTF
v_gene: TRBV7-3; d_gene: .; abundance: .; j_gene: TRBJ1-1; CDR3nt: TGTGCCAGCAGCTTAATTTTAGGGTGGCAGGGTGGGCCCCGGGTGAAGACTGAAGCTTTCTTT; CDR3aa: CASSLILGWQGGPRVKTEAFF
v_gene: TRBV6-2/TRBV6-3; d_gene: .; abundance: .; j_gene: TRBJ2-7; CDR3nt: TGTGCCAGCAGTTACTCGGAGGGGCCGAGCGAGCAGTACTTC; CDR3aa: CASSYSEGPSEQYF
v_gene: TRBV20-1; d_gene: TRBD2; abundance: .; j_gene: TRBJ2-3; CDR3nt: TGCAGTGCTAGTTTGGGGCTAGCGGGAGATTTTGATACGCAGTATTTT; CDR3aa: CSASLGLAGDFDTQYF
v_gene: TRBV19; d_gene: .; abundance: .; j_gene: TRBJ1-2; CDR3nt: TGTGCCAGTAGTATTGACCGCGCGGACTATGGCTACACCTTC; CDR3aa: CASSIDRADYGYTF
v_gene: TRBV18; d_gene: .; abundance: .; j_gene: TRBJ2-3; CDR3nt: TGTGCCAGCTCACCCACAAAGACAGGCCTTGATACGCAGTATTTT; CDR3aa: CASSPTKTGLDTQYF
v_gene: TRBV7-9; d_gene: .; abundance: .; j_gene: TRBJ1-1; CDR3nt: TGTGCCAGCAGCTTATCGGACACTGAAGCTTTCTTT; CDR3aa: CASSLSDTEAFF
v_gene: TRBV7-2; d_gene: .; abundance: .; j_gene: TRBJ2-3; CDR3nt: TGTGCCAGCAGCTTAGCGCCCCGGGATACGCAGTATTTT; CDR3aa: CASSLAPRDTQYF
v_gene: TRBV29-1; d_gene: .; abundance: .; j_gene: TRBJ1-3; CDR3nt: TGCAGCGTTGGGGAGGGACTCTCTGGAAACACCATATATTTT; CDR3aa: CSVGEGLSGNTIYF
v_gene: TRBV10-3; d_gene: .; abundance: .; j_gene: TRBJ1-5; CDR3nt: TGTGCCATCAGTGAGTCCTGGGCGGGGGGGAAGCCCCAGCATTTT; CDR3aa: CAISESWAGGKPQHF
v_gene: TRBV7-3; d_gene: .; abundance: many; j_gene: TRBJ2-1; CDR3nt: TGTGCCAGCAGCTCCCTCCACGGGACAAACAATGAGCAGTTCTTC; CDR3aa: CASSSLHGTNNEQFF
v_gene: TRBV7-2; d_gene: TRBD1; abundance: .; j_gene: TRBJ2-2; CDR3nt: TGTGCCAGCAGCTTCGACAGGGGGGGAACCGGGGAGCTGTTTTTT; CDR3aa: CASSFDRGGTGELFF
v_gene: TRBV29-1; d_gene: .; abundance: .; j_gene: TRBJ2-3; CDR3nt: TGCAGCGTTGAAGTAAGGGGATTAGATACGCAGTATTTT; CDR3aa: CSVEVRGLDTQYF
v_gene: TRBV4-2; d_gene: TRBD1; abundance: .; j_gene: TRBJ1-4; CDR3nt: TGTGCCAGCAACCCCGGGACAGGGCGGAATGAAAAACTGTTTTTT; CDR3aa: CASNPGTGRNEKLFF
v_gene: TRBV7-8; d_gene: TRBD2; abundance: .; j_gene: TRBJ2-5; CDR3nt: TGTGCCAGCAGCCTGCGAAGCCTAGCGGGGGGGGAGACCCAGTACTTC; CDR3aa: CASSLRSLAGGETQYF
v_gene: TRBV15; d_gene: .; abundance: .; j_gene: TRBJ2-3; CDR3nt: TGTGCCACCAGCAGAGATCAGGGAGATACGCAGTATTTT; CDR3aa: CATSRDQGDTQYF
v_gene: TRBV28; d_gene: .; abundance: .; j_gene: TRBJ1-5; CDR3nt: TGTGCCAGCACTCCCCGGGGGGATTTGCGGCCCCAGCATTTT; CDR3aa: CASTPRGDLRPQHF
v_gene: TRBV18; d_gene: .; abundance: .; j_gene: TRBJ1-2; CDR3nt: TGTGCCAGCTCACAGGGAGAGGGCTACACCTTC; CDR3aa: CASSQGEGYTF
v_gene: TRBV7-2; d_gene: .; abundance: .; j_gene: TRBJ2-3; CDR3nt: TGTGCCAGCAGCTCCCTTACAGGGACAGATACGCAGTATTTT; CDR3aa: CASSSLTGTDTQYF
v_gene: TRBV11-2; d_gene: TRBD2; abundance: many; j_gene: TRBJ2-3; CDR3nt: TGTGCCAGCAGCCTTCTACCGGGGGGGTTATCAGATACGCAGTATTTT; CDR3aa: CASSLLPGGLSDTQYF
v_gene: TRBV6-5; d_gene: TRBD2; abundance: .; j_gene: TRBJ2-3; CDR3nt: TGTGCCAGCAGAAAGACTAGCGGGTACACAGATACGCAGTATTTT; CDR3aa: CASRKTSGYTDTQYF
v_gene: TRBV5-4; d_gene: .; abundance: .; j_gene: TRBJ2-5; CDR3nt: TGTGCCAGCAGCCCGACAGCAGAAGAGACCCAGTACTTC; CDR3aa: CASSPTAEETQYF
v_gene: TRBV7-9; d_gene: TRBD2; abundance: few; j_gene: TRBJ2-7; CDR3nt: TGTGCCAGCAGCTTAGCGGGGCGGGGGGAGCAGTACTTC; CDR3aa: CASSLAGRGEQYF
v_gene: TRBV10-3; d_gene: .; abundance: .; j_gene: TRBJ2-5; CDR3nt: TGTGCCATCAATGGGGACTCCTCGGAGACCCAGTACTTC; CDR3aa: CAINGDSSETQYF
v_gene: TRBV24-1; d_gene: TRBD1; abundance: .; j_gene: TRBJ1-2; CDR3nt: TGTGCCACCGCCGGGACAGGGAATCACGGCTACACCTTC; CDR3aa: CATAGTGNHGYTF
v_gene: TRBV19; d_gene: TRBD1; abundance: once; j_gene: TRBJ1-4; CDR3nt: TGTGCCAGTAGTATCCCCAACAGGGGAGATGAAAAACTGTTTTTT; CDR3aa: CASSIPNRGDEKLFF
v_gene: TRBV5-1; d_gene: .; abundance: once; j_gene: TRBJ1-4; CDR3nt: TGCGCCAGCAGCTTTCGGGCAACTAATGAAAAACTGTTTTTT; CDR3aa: CASSFRATNEKLFF
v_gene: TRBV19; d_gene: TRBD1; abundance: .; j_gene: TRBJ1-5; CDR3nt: TGTGCCAGTAGTGACCGTACAGGGGGTAATCAGCCCCAGCATTTT; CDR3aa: CASSDRTGGNQPQHF
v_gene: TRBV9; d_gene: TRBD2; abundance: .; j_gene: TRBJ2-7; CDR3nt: TGTGCCAGCAGCGCCGGGACTAGCGGGCCCGCGTCCTACGAGCAGTACTTC; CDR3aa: CASSAGTSGPASYEQYF
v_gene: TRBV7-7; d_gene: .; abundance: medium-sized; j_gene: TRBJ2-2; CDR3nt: TGTGCTAGCAGCTTAGCGAAGGGGTCCCACACCGGGGAGCTGTTTTTT; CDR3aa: CASSLAKGSHTGELFF
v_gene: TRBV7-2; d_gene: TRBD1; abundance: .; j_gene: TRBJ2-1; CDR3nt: TGTGCCAGCAGCTTAGCTTTACAGGGGGATGAGCAGTTCTTC; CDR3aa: CASSLALQGDEQFF
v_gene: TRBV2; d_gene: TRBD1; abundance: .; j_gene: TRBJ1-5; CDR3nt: TGTGCCAGCAGTGATTCGGCAGGGGGTCAGCCCCAGCATTTT; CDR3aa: CASSDSAGGQPQHF
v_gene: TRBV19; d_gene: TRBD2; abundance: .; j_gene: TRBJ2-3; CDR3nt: TGTGCCAGTAGTGGATCGGGAGGGGAGGGTACGCAGTATTTT; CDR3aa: CASSGSGGEGTQYF
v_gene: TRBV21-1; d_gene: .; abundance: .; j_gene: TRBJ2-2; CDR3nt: TGTGCCAGCACCGACACCGGGGAGCTGTTTTTT; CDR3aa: CASTDTGELFF
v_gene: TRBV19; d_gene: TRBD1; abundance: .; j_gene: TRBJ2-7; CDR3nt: TGTGCCAGTACCGAGGGGGACAGGGGATCCTACGAGCAGTACTTC; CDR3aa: CASTEGDRGSYEQYF
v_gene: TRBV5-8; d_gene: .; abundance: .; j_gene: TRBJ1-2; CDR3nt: TGTGCCAGCAGCTTGTGGCCAGGGCCGAACTATGGCTACACCTTC; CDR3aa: CASSLWPGPNYGYTF